This T cell receptor (beta chain) was captured in a study of cytomegalovirus exposure and HLA in healthy donors. General observations from the study: The study flagged about 150 TCR beta chains as cytomegalovirus-associated. What TCR beta sequences reportedly achieved was accurate prediction of HLA-A and HLA-B alleles in most subjects. V- and J-gene trimming in TCR beta was tied to a missense DCLRE1C variant by an analysis performed later. Common viral pathogens seemed, in a later analysis, to connect with several of the most significant clusters.

The germline CDR1 and CDR2 sequences are SGHTA and FQGNSA. Trimming left V 7 bases short and J 5 bases short, with 14 bases between. The CDR3 length is 13 residues. With respect to this clone: Antigen specificity is unknown.

PCR involved 60 Vbeta and 13 Jbeta primers. Only in-frame clones appear in the TCRdb table, and some are missing; sequencing was by immunoSEQ multiplex PCR. The sample contains about 140,000 clones, around three fifths of which appear only once. The receptor comes from a male donor in good health and CMV-seronegative. The chain combines TRBV7-2 with TRBJ1-2, with D maybe TRBD1 (6 bases). The sequencing input was PBMCs. The CDR3 coding sequence is TGTGCCAGCAACGTACAGGGACCTTATGGCTACACCTTC. Its translation is CASNVQGPYGYTF.